This T cell receptor beta chain stems from a study of cytotoxic CD8 clonotypes in ibrutinib-treated CLL. Study summary: Patients: roughly ten relapsed/refractory, roughly 14 treatment-naive, around 17 IGHV unmutated. Study findings and constraints: Higher clonality was seen at ibrutinib response and a return toward baseline at progression. Baseline clonality exceeded age-matched healthy donors and tracked circulating CD8+ T-cell counts.

Here immunoSEQ multiplex PCR was the method, and the copy in TCRdb shows in-frame clones only, minus some. The top ten hold about 5.9% of the sample, which has around 330,000 clones, 67% seen once. Germline CDR1 reads PRHDT; CDR2 reads FYEKMQ (reference sequence). V was pared by 3 bases and J by 0 bases, with 13 bases of the junction left unmatched. This CDR3 contains 18 residues. TCR beta library input comprised around 2 micrograms of genomic DNA from cryopreserved PBMCs. Comment on this clone: Its antigen is still unknown.

Sequenced material: PBMCs, taken after 36 months of ibrutinib treatment. The clonotype originates from a human donor with chronic lymphocytic leukemia. The chain uses TRBV13 and TRBJ2-7; 8 bases are a match to TRBD1. The CDR3 nucleotides are TGTGCCAGCAGCTTCGGGACAGGCCTGTGGGGGGACTCCTACGAGCAGTACTTC. It encodes CASSFGTGLWGDSYEQYF.